A selection of T cell receptor beta chains follows, all from one sample in a study of identifying expanded T cells in peripheral blood. Only in-frame clones appear in the TCRdb table, and some are missing; sequencing was by immunoSEQ multiplex PCR. This table has about 90,000 clones, roughly 84% appearing once. Material for sequencing was blood. The source of these receptors is a person between 18 and 75 years old in good health. Each CDR3 is given with its conserved first and last residue. The D gene is left open where the match is weak.

j_gene	v_gene	d_gene	CDR3aa
TRBJ2-3	TRBV20-1	NA	CSAKRIDTQYF
TRBJ1-1	TRBV2	NA	CASSDRAVTENTEAFF
TRBJ2-5	TRBV11-2	TRBD1	CASSHLIRGRVGQETQYF
TRBJ2-5	TRBV11-2	NA	CASSLAIKETQYF
TRBJ1-1	TRBV5-4	NA	CASSFGPTAFF
TRBJ1-3	TRBV11-3	TRBD1	CASSLADRVSGNTIYF
TRBJ1-2	TRBV30	NA	CAWSVSARGHYGYTF
TRBJ1-1	TRBV5-1	NA	CASSLEGPTEAFF
TRBJ1-5	TRBV5-6	NA	CASSLVGGNQPQHF
TRBJ2-3	TRBV12-5	NA	CASGFFPRRSDTQYF
TRBJ1-2	TRBV9	NA	CASTPSGRTIDYGYTF
TRBJ1-6	TRBV4-3	TRBD1	CASSQGPPGQVNSPLHF
TRBJ1-1	TRBV5-1	TRBD1	CASSRWDRNTEAFF
TRBJ1-3	TRBV7-6	NA	CASSSSVGHSGNTIYF
TRBJ1-2	TRBV5-4	TRBD1	CASSDRDRDGYTF